Shown below are 27 T cell receptor beta chains from a single sample sequenced in a study of T-cell reconstitution after alpha-beta-depleted transplantation in children. Unique molecular identifiers were used to barcode this TCRbeta library. TCRdb analysed the PCR reads with MiXCR anew, one entry per CDR3 protein. Of 100,000 or so distinct CDR3 sequences listed, approximately 8% are singletons. Material: PBMCs, obtained before TCRalphabeta/CD19-depleted stem cell transplant. Source of these receptors: a boy aged 2 to 10 with acute lymphoblastic leukemia, due to receive a stem cell transplant.

This clonotype has at least ten counts. The rearrangement joins TRBV20-1 to TRBJ2-1; TRBD1 might be the D (5 bases). This CDR3 comprises 12 residues. Germline-derived CDR1 and CDR2 are DFQATT and SNEGSKA (reference sequence). V was pared by 5 bases and J by 4 bases, with 9 bases between. The CDR3 coding sequence is TGCAGTGCTCAACACAGGTACAATGAGCAGTTCTTC. Protein sequence: CSAQHRYNEQFF.

This clonotype was seen many times. The chain joins TRBV9 to TRBJ1-3, with D unclear. V shed 7 bases and J shed 0 bases, with 14 bases lying between them. The germline gives CDR1 SGDLS, CDR2 YYNGEE. The CDR3 spans 15 residues. The CDR3 spells CASALSENSGNTIYF. CDR3 bases: TGTGCCAGCGCTCTCTCGGAAAACTCTGGAAACACCATATATTTT. Full variable domain (outside the CDR3, taken from reference TRBV9 and TRBJ1-3): DSGVTQTPKHLITATGQRVTLRCSPRSGDLSVYWYQQSLDQGLQFLIQYYNGEERAKGNILERFSAQQFPDLHSELNLSSLELGDSALYFCASALSENSGNTIYFGEGSWLTVV.

This clonotype came up many times. The chain couples TRBV12-3 or TRBV12-4 to TRBJ2-2; the D is unclear. Trimming stripped 3 bases from V and 3 bases from J, with 14 bases between. The CDR3 consists of 16 residues. This chain's CDR3 is CASSLGDGAYTGELFF. CDR3 DNA sequence: TGTGCCAGCAGTTTGGGTGACGGAGCCTACACCGGGGAGCTGTTTTTT.

This clonotype was counted many times. The chain joins TRBV7-2 to TRBJ2-2; 7 nucleotides align to TRBD1. This CDR3 comprises 14 residues. J lost 5 bases, V lost 4 bases, and 4 bases had no gene match. The germline CDR1 and CDR2 sequences are SGHTA and FQGNSA. CDR3 residues: CASSSRQGTGELFF. The CDR3, as DNA: TGTGCCAGCAGCTCTAGACAGGGTACCGGGGAGCTGTTTTTT.

At least ten counts were recorded for this clonotype. The chain uses TRBV28 and TRBJ1-5; D gene unclear. The V and J ends lost 4 bases and 0 bases respectively, with 7 bases between them. Germline V gene lookup returns CDR1 MDHEN and CDR2 SYDVKM. The CDR3 extends over 14 amino acids. The CDR3 nucleotides read TGTGCCAGCAGTTATGGGTATAGCAATCAGCCCCAGCATTTT. Its translation: CASSYGYSNQPQHF.

The chain is built from TRBV20-1 and TRBJ1-1; D remains unclear. CDR3 length: 11 amino acids. V gave up 4 bases and J gave up 6 bases, with 9 bases separating them. Germline CDR1 DFQATT, CDR2 SNEGSKA (reference sequence). The CDR3: CSAKGFAEAFF. CDR3 sequence (DNA): TGCAGTGCTAAGGGATTCGCTGAAGCTTTCTTT.

Points on this clonotype: Since the CDR3 does not end with the conserved phenylalanine or tryptophan, this likely comes from a read error. The chain joins TRBV9 to TRBJ1-2; D gene uncertain. Trimming removed 6 bases from V and 0 bases from J, with 15 bases in between. CDR1 is SGDLS and CDR2 is YYNGEE in the germline V gene. CDR3 length: 15 amino acids. In DNA, the CDR3 is TGTGCCAGCACCCCGTCCAGCCATCCTAACTATGGCTACACCTGC. This encodes CASTPSSHPNYGYTC.

This clonotype was observed a handful of times. This sequence joins TRBV11-2 and TRBJ2-3; the match to TRBD2 covers 15 bases. V was pared by 5 bases and J by 5 bases, with 11 bases of the junction left unmatched. The germline CDR1 and CDR2 sequences are SGHAT and FQNNGV. There are 18 residues in the CDR3. The CDR3 here is CASSTRGTSGGRIDTQYF. The CDR3 nucleotides read TGTGCCAGCAGCACCCGCGGGACTAGCGGGGGGCGGATAGATACGCAGTATTTT.

The chain joins TRBV6-1 to TRBJ1-1; no reliable D call. This CDR3 comprises 15 residues. From germline, CDR1 is MNHNS and CDR2 SASEGT. V dropped 6 bases and J dropped 6 bases, with 20 bases sitting between them. This CDR3 is CASSALLTAAPEAFF. The CDR3 DNA is TGTGCCAGCAGCGCCCTCCTAACGGCCGCCCCTGAAGCTTTCTTT.

V gene TRBV5-6 combines with J gene TRBJ1-6; TRBD1 aligns across 8 bases. The V segment lost 4 bases and the J segment 12 bases; nucleotides outside the gene matches: 9. Germline V gene lookup returns CDR1 SGHDT and CDR2 YYEEEE. CDR3 length equals 14 residues. CDR3 residues: CASSEGQGIIPLHF. CDR3 DNA: TGTGCCAGCAGCGAAGGACAGGGAATAATACCCCTCCACTTT. The variable domain in full, completed from reference TRBV5-6 and TRBJ1-6, reads DAGVTQSPTHLIKTRGQQVTLRCSPKSGHDTVSWYQQALGQGPQFIFQYYEEEERQRGNFPDRFSGHQFPNYSSELNVNALLLGDSALYLCASSEGQGIIPLHFGNGTRLTVT.

This clonotype was observed a handful of times. DNA for the CDR3: TGTGCCAGCAGCGAGCGGGGCACAGATACGCAGTATTTT. It translates to CASSERGTDTQYF. The chain uses TRBV12-3 or TRBV12-4 and TRBJ2-3, with a possible D match to TRBD2 (6 bases). Trimming removed 6 bases from V and 1 base from J, with 8 bases in between. This CDR3 comprises 13 residues.

This clonotype was counted ten times or more. This chain uses TRBV6-4 with TRBJ2-1; D gene ambiguous. This CDR3 is 13 amino acids long. Trimming removed 4 bases from V and 7 bases from J, with 11 bases in between. Germline V gene lookup returns CDR1 MRHNA and CDR2 SNTAGT. CDR3 region: CASSVGAENEQFF. CDR3 nucleotide sequence: TGTGCCAGCAGTGTTGGAGCCGAGAATGAGCAGTTCTTC.

The CDR3 DNA follows: TGTGCCAGCAGTTATCTCCGGGACAGCTACAATCAGCCCCAGCATTTT. Encoded protein: CASSYLRDSYNQPQHF. This chain uses TRBV6-2 or TRBV6-3 with TRBJ1-5; 7 bases align to TRBD1. The germline CDR1 and CDR2 sequences are MNHEY and SVGEGT. J gave up 3 bases and V 3 bases, and 8 bases lay outside the gene matches. CDR3 length equals 16 residues.

Note on this clonotype: A much larger clone is a single base away; this may be a read error. The chain joins TRBV7-8 to TRBJ2-3, with D perhaps matching TRBD1 (6 bases). Germline values: CDR1 SGHVS, CDR2 FQNEAQ. The CDR3 is 15 amino acids. The CDR3 protein is CASSLRQANTDAQYF. In DNA, the CDR3 is TGTGCCAGCAGCTTACGACAGGCGAACACAGATGCGCAGTATTTT. The complete variable domain, with remaining parts taken from reference TRBV7-8 and TRBJ2-3, reads GAGVSQSPRYKVAKRGQDVALRCDPISGHVSLFWYQQALGQGPEFLTYFQNEAQLDKSGLPSDRFFAERPEGSVSTLKIQRTQQEDSAVYLCASSLRQANTDAQYFGPGTRLTVL.

The chain uses TRBV3-1 and TRBJ1-4, with 8 bases aligning to TRBD1. V lost 1 base and J lost 4; bases outside the gene matches: 8. Germline CDR1 is LGHDT and CDR2 is YNNKEL (reference sequence). The CDR3 runs to 17 residues. The CDR3 here is CASSQVPGQVFNEKLFF. In nucleotides, the CDR3 is TGTGCCAGCAGCCAAGTCCCGGGACAGGTGTTTAATGAAAAACTGTTTTTT.

In its sample, this clonotype was seen many times. The chain uses TRBV4-2 and TRBJ2-1; TRBD2 aligns across 11 bases. Germline V gives CDR1 LGHNA, CDR2 YNFKEQ. The J segment lost 8 bases and the V segment lost 1 base, leaving 4 bases of the junction unmatched. This CDR3 is built from 15 residues. In DNA, the CDR3 is TGTGCCAGCAGCCAAGTAGCGGGGGGGCCGGATGAGCAGTTCTTC. It yields the protein CASSQVAGGPDEQFF.

This clonotype was seen at least ten times. This sequence joins TRBV29-1 and TRBJ1-3, with D possibly matching TRBD1 (5 bases). The CDR3 has 15 amino acids. The V and J ends lost 7 bases and 0 bases respectively, with 16 bases between them. Germline values: CDR1 SQVTM, CDR2 ANQGSEA. The CDR3 loop is CSALGLRNSGNTIYF. In DNA, the CDR3 is TGCAGCGCCCTGGGACTGCGAAACTCTGGAAACACCATATATTTT.

In its sample, this clonotype was seen a few times. This chain connects TRBV24-1 to TRBJ2-5; TRBD1 agrees at 9 bases. V gave up 3 bases and J gave up 1 base; unmatched junction bases: 2. CDR3 length equals 15 residues. Germline loops: CDR1 KGHDR, CDR2 SFDVKD. In DNA form, the CDR3 reads TGTGCCACCAGTGATCGGGGACAGGGCCAAGAGACCCAGTACTTC. Its translation is CATSDRGQGQETQYF.

The gene calls are TRBV6-1 and TRBJ1-2; 8 nucleotides match TRBD1. This CDR3 comprises 14 residues. Germline V gives CDR1 MNHNS, CDR2 SASEGT. Trimming at V came to 5 bases and at J to 7 bases, leaving 9 bases not matched to a gene. The CDR3 region is CASSIGTGSGGYTF. CDR3 coding DNA: TGTGCCAGCAGTATCGGGACAGGCTCCGGTGGCTACACCTTC.

This clonotype came up many times. The chain joins TRBV11-2 to TRBJ2-7; D is unresolved. The germline V gene has CDR1 SGHAT and CDR2 FQNNGV. This CDR3 region has 13 residues. V was cut by 0 bases and J by 3 bases, with 6 bases left in between. The CDR3 region is CASSLEVGYEQYF. CDR3 sequence (DNA): TGTGCCAGCAGCTTAGAGGTGGGCTACGAGCAGTACTTC.

This clonotype has ten or more counts. The chain carries TRBV12-3 or TRBV12-4 and TRBJ2-1; maybe TRBD2 (7 bases). V shed 5 bases and J shed 1 base, with 12 bases lying between them. CDR3 size: 15 residues. CDR3 loop: CASSPGGVSYNEQFF. CDR3 nucleotide sequence: TGTGCCAGCAGTCCGGGGGGCGTATCCTACAATGAGCAGTTCTTC.

The CDR3 loop is CASSHGGRTGELFF. The DNA for the CDR3 is TGTGCCAGCAGTCACGGGGGGCGCACCGGGGAGCTGTTTTTT. V usage is TRBV6-5 and J usage is TRBJ2-2; the D gene is possibly TRBD2 (7 bases). The CDR3 loop spans 14 amino acids. V was clipped by 5 bases and J by 4 bases, with 11 bases between them. Germline lookup yields CDR1 MNHEY and CDR2 SVGAGI.

This clonotype was recorded at least ten times. V usage is TRBV5-1 and J usage is TRBJ2-2; no firm D call. This CDR3 has 14 amino acids. Trimming cost V 4 bases and J 6 bases, with 13 bases left between them. The germline CDR1 and CDR2 sequences are SGHRS and YFSETQ. CDR3 DNA: TGCGCCAGCAGCCTTCTAACTCTGGCCGGGGAGCTGTTTTTT. Amino acids: CASSLLTLAGELFF.

The table lists this clonotype with many counts. V gene TRBV11-2 combines with J gene TRBJ2-7; no clear D. The germline V and J ends were trimmed by 8 bases and 2 bases, with 7 bases remaining between them. CDR3 length equals 11 residues. Germline V CDR1 and CDR2: SGHAT, FQNNGV. This CDR3 reads CASGTTYEQYF. The CDR3 nucleotides read TGTGCCAGCGGCACTACCTACGAGCAGTACTTC. Full variable domain (outside the CDR3, taken from reference TRBV11-2 and TRBJ2-7): EAGVAQSPRYKIIEKRQSVAFWCNPISGHATLYWYQQILGQGPKLLIQFQNNGVVDDSQLPKDRFSAERLKGVDSTLKIQPAKLEDSAVYLCASGTTYEQYFGPGTRLTVT.

This clonotype was seen many times. The chain carries TRBV7-6 and TRBJ1-1; D might be TRBD1 (6 bases). Per germline, CDR1 SGHVS and CDR2 FNYEAQ. The CDR3 consists of 15 residues. Trimming took off 1 base at V and 4 bases at J, with 13 bases between the two ends. The CDR3 region has the DNA TGTGCCAGCAGCTTAGGTTATCAAGGGGGCACTGAAGCTTTCTTT. This sequence encodes CASSLGYQGGTEAFF.

This clonotype was seen ten or more times. CDR3 sequence: CSARDVGGKNIQYF. CDR3 coding DNA: TGCAGTGCTAGAGATGTGGGGGGCAAAAACATTCAGTACTTC. The chain has TRBV20-1 and TRBJ2-4, with D possibly matching TRBD2 (6 bases). The CDR3 has 14 amino acids. Germline-derived CDR1 and CDR2 are DFQATT and SNEGSKA (reference sequence). With 0 bases removed from V and 3 bases from J, the gap between germline ends came to 9 bases.

This clonotype was picked up many times. The chain links TRBV10-3 to TRBJ2-1, with TRBD1 matching over 7 bases. This CDR3 region has 14 residues. Trimming removed 5 bases from V and 6 bases from J; junction bases left unmatched: 7. The V gene's germline CDR1 is ENHRY and CDR2 SYGVKD. CDR3: CAISLVRGSNEQFF. The CDR3 DNA reads TGTGCCATCAGTTTGGTCAGGGGGTCCAATGAGCAGTTCTTC.